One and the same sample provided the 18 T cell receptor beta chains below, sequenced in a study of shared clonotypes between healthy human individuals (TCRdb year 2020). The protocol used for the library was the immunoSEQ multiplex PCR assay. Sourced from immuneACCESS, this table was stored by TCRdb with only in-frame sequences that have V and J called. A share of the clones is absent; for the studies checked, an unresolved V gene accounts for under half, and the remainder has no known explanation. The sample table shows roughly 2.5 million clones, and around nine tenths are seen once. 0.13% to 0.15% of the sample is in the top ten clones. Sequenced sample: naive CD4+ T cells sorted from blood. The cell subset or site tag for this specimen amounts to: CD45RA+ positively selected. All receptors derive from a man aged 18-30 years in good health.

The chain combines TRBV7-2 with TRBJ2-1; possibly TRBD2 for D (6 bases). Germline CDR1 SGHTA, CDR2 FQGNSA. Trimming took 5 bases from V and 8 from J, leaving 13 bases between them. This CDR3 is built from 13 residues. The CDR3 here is CASSPWGVDEQFF. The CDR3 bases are TGTGCCAGCAGCCCTTGGGGGGTCGATGAGCAGTTCTTC.

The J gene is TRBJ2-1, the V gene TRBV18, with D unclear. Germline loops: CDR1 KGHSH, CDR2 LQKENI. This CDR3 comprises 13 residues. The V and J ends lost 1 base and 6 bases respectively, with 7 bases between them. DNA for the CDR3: TGTGCCAGCTCACCACGGATGGGCAATGAGCAGTTCTTC. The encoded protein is CASSPRMGNEQFF. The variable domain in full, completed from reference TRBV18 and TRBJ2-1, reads NAGVMQNPRHLVRRRGQEARLRCSPMKGHSHVYWYRQLPEEGLKFMVYLQKENIIDESGMPKERFSAEFPKEGPSILRIQQVVRGDSAAYFCASSPRMGNEQFFGPGTRLTVL.

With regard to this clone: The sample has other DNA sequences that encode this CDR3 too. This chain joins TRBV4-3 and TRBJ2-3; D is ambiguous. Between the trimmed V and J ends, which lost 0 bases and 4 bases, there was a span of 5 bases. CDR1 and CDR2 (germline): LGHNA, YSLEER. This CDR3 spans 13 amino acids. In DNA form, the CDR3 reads TGCGCCAGCAGCCAAGATGTAGCAGATACGCAGTATTTT. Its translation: CASSQDVADTQYF.

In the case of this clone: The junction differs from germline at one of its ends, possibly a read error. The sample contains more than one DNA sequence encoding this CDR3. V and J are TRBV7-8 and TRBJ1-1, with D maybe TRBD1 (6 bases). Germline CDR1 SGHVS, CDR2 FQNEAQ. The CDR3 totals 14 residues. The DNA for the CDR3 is TGCGCCAGCAGCTTATTGGGGGCTGGCACTGAAGCTTTCTTT. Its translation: CASSLLGAGTEAFF.

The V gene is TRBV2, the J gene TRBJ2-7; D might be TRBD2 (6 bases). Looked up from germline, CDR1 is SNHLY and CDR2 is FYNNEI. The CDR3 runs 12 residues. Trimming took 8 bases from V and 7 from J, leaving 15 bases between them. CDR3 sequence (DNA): TGTGCCAGCGGCCGAGGCCGGGAGGAGCAGTACTTC. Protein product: CASGRGREEQYF. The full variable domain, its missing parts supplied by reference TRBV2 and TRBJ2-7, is EPEVTQTPSHQVTQMGQEVILRCVPISNHLYFYWYRQILGQKVEFLVSFYNNEISEKSEIFDDQFSVERPDGSNFTLKIRSTKLEDSAMYFCASGRGREEQYFGPGTRLTVT.

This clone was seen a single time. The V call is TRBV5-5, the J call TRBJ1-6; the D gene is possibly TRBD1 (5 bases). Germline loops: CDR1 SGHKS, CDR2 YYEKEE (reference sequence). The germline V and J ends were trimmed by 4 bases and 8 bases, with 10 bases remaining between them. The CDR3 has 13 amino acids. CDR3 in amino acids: CASSLGTDSPLHF. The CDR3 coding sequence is TGTGCCAGCAGCCTAGGGACGGATTCACCCCTCCACTTT.

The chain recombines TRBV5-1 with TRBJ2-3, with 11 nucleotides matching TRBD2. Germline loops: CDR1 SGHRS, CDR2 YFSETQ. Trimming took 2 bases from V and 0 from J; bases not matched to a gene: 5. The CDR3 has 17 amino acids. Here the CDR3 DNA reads TGCGCCAGCAGCTTCCGGCTAGCGGGGGGTAGCACAGATACGCAGTATTTT. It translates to CASSFRLAGGSTDTQYF.

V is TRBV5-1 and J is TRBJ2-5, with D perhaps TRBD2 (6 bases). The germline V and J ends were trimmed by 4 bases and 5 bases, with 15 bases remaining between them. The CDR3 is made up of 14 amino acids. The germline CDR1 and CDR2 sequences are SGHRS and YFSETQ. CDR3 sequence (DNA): TGCGCCAGCAGCCCTAGCCGGGAGCGGGAGACCCAGTACTTC. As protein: CASSPSRERETQYF.

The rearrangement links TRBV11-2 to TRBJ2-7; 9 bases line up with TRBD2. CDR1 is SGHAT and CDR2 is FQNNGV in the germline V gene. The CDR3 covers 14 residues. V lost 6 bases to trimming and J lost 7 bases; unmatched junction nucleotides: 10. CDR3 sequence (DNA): TGTGCCAGCAGTCTACCGTTAGCGGGGGTAGAGCAGTACTTC. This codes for CASSLPLAGVEQYF. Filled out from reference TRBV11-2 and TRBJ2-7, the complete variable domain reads EAGVAQSPRYKIIEKRQSVAFWCNPISGHATLYWYQQILGQGPKLLIQFQNNGVVDDSQLPKDRFSAERLKGVDSTLKIQPAKLEDSAVYLCASSLPLAGVEQYFGPGTRLTVT.

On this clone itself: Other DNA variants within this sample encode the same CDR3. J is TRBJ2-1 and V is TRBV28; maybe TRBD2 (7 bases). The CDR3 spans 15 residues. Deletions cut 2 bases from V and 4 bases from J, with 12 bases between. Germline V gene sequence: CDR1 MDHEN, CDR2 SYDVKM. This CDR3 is CASSLGGAGYNEQFF. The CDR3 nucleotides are TGTGCCAGCAGTTTAGGGGGGGCCGGTTACAATGAGCAGTTCTTC.

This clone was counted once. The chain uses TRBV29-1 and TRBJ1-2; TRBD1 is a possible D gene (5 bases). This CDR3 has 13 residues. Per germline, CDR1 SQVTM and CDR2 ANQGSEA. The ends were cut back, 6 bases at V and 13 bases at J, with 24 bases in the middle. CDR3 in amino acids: CSVEPSGAYRLTF. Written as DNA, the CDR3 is TGCAGCGTCGAACCCAGTGGGGCCTATCGTCTCACCTTC. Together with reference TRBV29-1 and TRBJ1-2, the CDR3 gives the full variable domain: SAVISQKPSRDICQRGTSLTIQCQVDSQVTMMFWYRQQPGQSLTLIATANQGSEATYESGFVIDKFPISRPNLTFSTLTVSNMSPEDSSIYLCSVEPSGAYRLTFGSGTRLTVV.

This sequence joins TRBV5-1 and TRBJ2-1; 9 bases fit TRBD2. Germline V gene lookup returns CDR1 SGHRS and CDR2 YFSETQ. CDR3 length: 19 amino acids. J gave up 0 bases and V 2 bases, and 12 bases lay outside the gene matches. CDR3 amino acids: CASSLGGLAGPPSYNEQFF. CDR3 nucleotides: TGCGCCAGCAGCTTAGGTGGGCTAGCGGGGCCCCCCTCCTACAATGAGCAGTTCTTC.

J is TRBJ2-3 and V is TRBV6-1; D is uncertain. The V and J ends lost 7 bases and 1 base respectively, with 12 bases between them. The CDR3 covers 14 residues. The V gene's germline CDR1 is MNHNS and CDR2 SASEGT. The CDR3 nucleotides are TGTGCCAGCATGATGCGGTGGGGCACAGATACGCAGTATTTT. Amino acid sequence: CASMMRWGTDTQYF.

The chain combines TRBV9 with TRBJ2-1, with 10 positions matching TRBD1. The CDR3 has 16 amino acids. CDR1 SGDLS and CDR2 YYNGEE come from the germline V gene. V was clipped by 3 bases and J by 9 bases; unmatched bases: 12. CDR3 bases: TGTGCCAGCAGCGCATTGCCGGGACAGGGGCCAGGTGAGCAGTTCTTC. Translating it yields CASSALPGQGPGEQFF.

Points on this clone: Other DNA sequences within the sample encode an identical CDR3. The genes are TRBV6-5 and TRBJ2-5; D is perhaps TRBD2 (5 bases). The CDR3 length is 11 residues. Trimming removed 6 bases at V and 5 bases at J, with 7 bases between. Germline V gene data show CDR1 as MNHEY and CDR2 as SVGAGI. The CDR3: CASRRGETQYF. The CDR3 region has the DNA TGTGCCAGCAGACGCGGGGAGACCCAGTACTTC.

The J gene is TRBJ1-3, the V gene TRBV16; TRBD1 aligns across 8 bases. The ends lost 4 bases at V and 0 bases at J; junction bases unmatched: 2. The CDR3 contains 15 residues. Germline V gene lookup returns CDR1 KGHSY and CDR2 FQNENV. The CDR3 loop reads CASSPGTGSGNTIYF. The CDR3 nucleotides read TGTGCCAGCAGCCCCGGGACAGGCTCTGGAAACACCATATATTTT. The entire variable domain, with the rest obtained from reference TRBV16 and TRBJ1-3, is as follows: GEEVAQTPKHLVRGEGQKAKLYCAPIKGHSYVFWYQQVLKNEFKFLISFQNENVFDETGMPKERFSAKCLPNSPCSLEIQATKLEDSAVYFCASSPGTGSGNTIYFGEGSWLTVV.

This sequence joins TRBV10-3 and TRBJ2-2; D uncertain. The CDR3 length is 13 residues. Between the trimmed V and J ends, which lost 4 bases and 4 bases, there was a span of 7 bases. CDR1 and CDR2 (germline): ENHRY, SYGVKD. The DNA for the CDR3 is TGTGCCATCAGTGGACACAGCACCGGGGAGCTGTTTTTT. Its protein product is CAISGHSTGELFF.

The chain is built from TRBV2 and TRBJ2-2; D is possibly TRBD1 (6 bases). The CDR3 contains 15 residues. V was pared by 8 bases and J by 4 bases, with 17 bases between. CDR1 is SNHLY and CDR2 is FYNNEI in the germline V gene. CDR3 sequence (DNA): TGTGCCAGCCGGCAGGGGCCTACGGGCACCGGGGAGCTGTTTTTT. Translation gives CASRQGPTGTGELFF.